This T cell receptor (beta chain) is from a study of chemoradiotherapy in HPV16-positive cancers. Across the study: Candidate HPV-specific T-cell clones and common TCR motifs came from functional assays in a couple of HPV16-positive patients. Study-wide findings and caveats: Non-HPV-specific T cells did not expand in tumors during treatment, whereas candidate HPV-specific clones and E7-related motifs did.

Germline-derived CDR1 and CDR2 are MGHRA and YSYEKL. Trimming cost V 0 bases and J 7 bases, with 15 bases left between them. CDR3 length: 15 amino acids. Here immunoSEQ multiplex PCR was the method, and the copy in TCRdb shows in-frame clones only, minus some. This table has 990 or so clones, about 93% appearing once. A word on this clone: Its antigen is still unknown.

The TCR comes from a human donor with HPV-associated anogenital cancer. The source material was tumor tissue, sampled from a patient who underwent chemoradiotherapy. V usage is TRBV4-1 and J usage is TRBJ1-2; D is perhaps TRBD1 (5 bases). CDR3 nucleotide sequence: TGCGCCAGCAGCCAAGATCCGGGGACTCAGGGTGGCTACACCTTC. This codes for CASSQDPGTQGGYTF.